This TCR beta chain was found in a study of CD8 T cells in Susac syndrome. Study-level points and caveats: An acknowledgment was made by the study that its TCR sequencing and HLA analysis involved relatively few individuals.

Notes on this clonotype: Its matching antigen is unknown.

The CDR3 runs 15 residues. Between the trimmed V and J ends, which lost 4 bases and 2 bases, there was a span of 17 bases. CDR1 DFQATT and CDR2 SNEGSKA come from the germline V gene (reference sequence). Negative isolation yielded the CD8+ and CD4+ T cells, while FACS enriched the TEMRA cells. RNA totalling 0.5 to 1 ug underwent reverse transcription with random hexamers. TCRdb reprocessed the immunoSEQ multiplex PCR reads with MiXCR, giving one entry per CDR3 protein. This sample has 330,000 or so distinct CDR3 sequences, with about 91% found just once. The rearrangement joins TRBV20-1 to TRBJ1-1; the D gene is possibly TRBD1 (6 bases). This sequence originates from a human donor with multiple sclerosis. Sequenced input: CD8+ T cells from PBMCs. The CDR3 spells CSAILLPGQNTEAFF. CDR3 in DNA: TGCAGTGCTATCCTGCTGCCGGGACAAAACACTGAAGCTTTCTTT.